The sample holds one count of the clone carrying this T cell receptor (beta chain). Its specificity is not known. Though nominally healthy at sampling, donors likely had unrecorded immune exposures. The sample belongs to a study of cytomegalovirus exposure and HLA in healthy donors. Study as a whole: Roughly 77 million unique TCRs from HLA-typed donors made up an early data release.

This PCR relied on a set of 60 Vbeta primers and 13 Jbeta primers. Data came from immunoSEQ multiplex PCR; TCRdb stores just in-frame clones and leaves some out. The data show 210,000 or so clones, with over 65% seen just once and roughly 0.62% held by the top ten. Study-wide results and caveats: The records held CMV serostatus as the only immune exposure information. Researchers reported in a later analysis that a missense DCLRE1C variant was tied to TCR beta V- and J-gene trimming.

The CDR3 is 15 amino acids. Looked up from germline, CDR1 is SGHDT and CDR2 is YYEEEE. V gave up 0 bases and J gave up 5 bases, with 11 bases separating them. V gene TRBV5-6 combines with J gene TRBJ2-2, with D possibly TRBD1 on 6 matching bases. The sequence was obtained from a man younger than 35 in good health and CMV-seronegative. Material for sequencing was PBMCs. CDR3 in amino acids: CASSLVRGDTGELFF. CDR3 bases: TGTGCCAGCAGCTTGGTCAGGGGTGATACCGGGGAGCTGTTTTTT. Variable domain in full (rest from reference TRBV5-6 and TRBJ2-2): DAGVTQSPTHLIKTRGQQVTLRCSPKSGHDTVSWYQQALGQGPQFIFQYYEEEERQRGNFPDRFSGHQFPNYSSELNVNALLLGDSALYLCASSLVRGDTGELFFGEGSRLTVL.